This T cell receptor (beta chain) was identified during a study of blood T cell repertoires in COVID-19. Whole-study context: Samples representing acute and convalescent COVID-19 were sourced from the United States, Italy and Spain.

The CDR3 consists of 16 residues. Germline assignment: CDR1 SGDLS and CDR2 YYNGEE. The V and J ends lost 3 bases and 5 bases, in that order; junction bases with no gene match: 10. TCRdb's table, derived via immunoSEQ multiplex PCR, lists solely in-frame clones and lacks some. The sample has around 130,000 clones; around 85% are singletons. What was sequenced was peripheral blood. This TCR came from a man in his forties or fifties with acute or convalescent COVID-19. The gene calls are TRBV9 and TRBJ2-3; 9 bases are shared with TRBD2. The CDR3: CASSARGGGAGDTQYF. The CDR3, as DNA: TGTGCCAGCAGCGCCAGGGGCGGGGGGGCTGGAGATACGCAGTATTTT. The full variable domain, rest sourced from reference TRBV9 and TRBJ2-3, is DSGVTQTPKHLITATGQRVTLRCSPRSGDLSVYWYQQSLDQGLQFLIQYYNGEERAKGNILERFSAQQFPDLHSELNLSSLELGDSALYFCASSARGGGAGDTQYFGPGTRLTVL.